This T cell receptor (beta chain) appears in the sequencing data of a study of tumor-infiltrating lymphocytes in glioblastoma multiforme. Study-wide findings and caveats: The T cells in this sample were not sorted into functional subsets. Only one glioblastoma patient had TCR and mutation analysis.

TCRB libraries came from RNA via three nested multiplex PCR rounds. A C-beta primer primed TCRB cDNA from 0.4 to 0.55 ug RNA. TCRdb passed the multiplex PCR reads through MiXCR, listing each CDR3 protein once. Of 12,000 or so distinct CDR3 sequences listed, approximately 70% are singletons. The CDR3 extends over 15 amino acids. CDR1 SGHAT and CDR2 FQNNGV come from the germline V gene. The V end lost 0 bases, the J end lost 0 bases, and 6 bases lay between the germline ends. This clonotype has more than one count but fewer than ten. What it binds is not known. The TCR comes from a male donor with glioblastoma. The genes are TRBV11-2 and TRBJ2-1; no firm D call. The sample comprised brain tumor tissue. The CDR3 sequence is CASSLDLSSYNEQFF. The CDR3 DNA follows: TGTGCCAGCAGCTTAGATTTGAGCTCCTACAATGAGCAGTTCTTC.